This T cell receptor beta chain is from a study of neoadjuvant anti-PD-1 for oral cavity cancer. Whole-study context: Patients mostly received three to four biweekly nivolumab doses at 3 mg/kg before surgery. Study results and caveats: Greater tumor shrinkage accompanied bigger post-treatment sizes of preexisting clones. Pretreatment Treg/Th17 ratio correlated inversely with post-treatment tumor clonality.

TCRdb's copy holds only in-frame clones and misses some; the assay was immunoSEQ multiplex PCR. The table lists more than 10,000 clones, 50% to 65% of them singletons, with 9% to 15% in the top ten. This clone was picked up one time. Its antigen is unknown. This CDR3 is 14 amino acids long. The germline V gene has CDR1 SNHLY and CDR2 FYNNEI. Between the trimmed V and J ends, which lost 3 bases and 0 bases, there was a span of 9 bases. Patients had HPV-negative, locally advanced oral cavity squamous cell carcinoma. The chain uses TRBV2 and TRBJ2-7; D is perhaps TRBD2 (6 bases). The sequence came from a person aged 40-85 years with oral cavity squamous cell carcinoma. The starting material was tumor tissue, obtained before nivolumab (anti-PD-1) treatment. CDR3 sequence: CASSEDYLSYEQYF. CDR3 nucleotide sequence: TGTGCCAGCAGTGAGGACTATCTCTCCTACGAGCAGTACTTC. Variable domain in full (rest from reference TRBV2 and TRBJ2-7): EPEVTQTPSHQVTQMGQEVILRCVPISNHLYFYWYRQILGQKVEFLVSFYNNEISEKSEIFDDQFSVERPDGSNFTLKIRSTKLEDSAMYFCASSEDYLSYEQYFGPGTRLTVT.